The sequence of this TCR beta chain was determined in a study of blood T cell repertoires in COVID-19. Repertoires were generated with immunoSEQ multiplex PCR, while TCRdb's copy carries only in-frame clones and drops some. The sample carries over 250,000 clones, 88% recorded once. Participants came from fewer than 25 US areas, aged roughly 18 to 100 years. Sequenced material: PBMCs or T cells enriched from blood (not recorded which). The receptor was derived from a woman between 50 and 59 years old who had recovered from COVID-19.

CDR3 residues: CASSPRGYQSYSNQPQHF. Written as DNA, the CDR3 is TGTGCCAGCAGCCCCCGGGGGTATCAGAGTTATAGCAATCAGCCCCAGCATTTT. The rearrangement links TRBV28 to TRBJ1-5, with D possibly TRBD1 on 5 matching bases. Trimming cost V 6 bases and J 0 bases, with 21 bases left between them. The germline CDR1 and CDR2 sequences are MDHEN and SYDVKM. There are 18 residues in the CDR3.